This T cell receptor (beta chain) was documented in a study of monozygotic twins with inflammatory bowel disease. UMIs that had a 6-nucleotide sample barcode were put in using template switching. TCRdb reprocessed the 5' RACE reads and keeps a single row for each CDR3 protein, giving no DNA. The listing contains approximately 120,000 distinct CDR3 sequences. Whole blood, unsorted for T cells, was the source of total RNA. The CDR3 sequence is 13 residues long. This receptor was identified in a human donor with ulcerative colitis or Crohn's disease, or a healthy co-twin of an affected twin (not recorded which). Sequenced material: blood. The chain uses TRBV12-3 or TRBV12-4 and TRBJ2-1; TCRdb calls TRBD1, which cannot be checked without DNA. The CDR3: CASSWTVQDEQFF.